This T cell receptor beta chain was profiled in a study of blood T cell repertoires in COVID-19. Profiled with immunoSEQ multiplex PCR; TCRdb holds only in-frame clones, not every one. The data hold approximately 260,000 clones, with roughly 86% observed a single time. Germline CDR1 reads SGHTA; CDR2 reads FQGTGA. This CDR3 has 15 residues. V was pared by 2 bases and J by 4 bases, with 5 bases of the junction left unmatched. The sample was PBMCs or T cells enriched from blood (not recorded which). The source of this sequence is a woman aged 55-70 years who had recovered from COVID-19. The chain is built from TRBV7-3 and TRBJ1-2; 9 positions agree with TRBD1. The CDR3 bases are TGTGCCAGCAGCTTAGGGGGACAGGGATCCTATGGCTACACCTTC. Encoded protein: CASSLGGQGSYGYTF.